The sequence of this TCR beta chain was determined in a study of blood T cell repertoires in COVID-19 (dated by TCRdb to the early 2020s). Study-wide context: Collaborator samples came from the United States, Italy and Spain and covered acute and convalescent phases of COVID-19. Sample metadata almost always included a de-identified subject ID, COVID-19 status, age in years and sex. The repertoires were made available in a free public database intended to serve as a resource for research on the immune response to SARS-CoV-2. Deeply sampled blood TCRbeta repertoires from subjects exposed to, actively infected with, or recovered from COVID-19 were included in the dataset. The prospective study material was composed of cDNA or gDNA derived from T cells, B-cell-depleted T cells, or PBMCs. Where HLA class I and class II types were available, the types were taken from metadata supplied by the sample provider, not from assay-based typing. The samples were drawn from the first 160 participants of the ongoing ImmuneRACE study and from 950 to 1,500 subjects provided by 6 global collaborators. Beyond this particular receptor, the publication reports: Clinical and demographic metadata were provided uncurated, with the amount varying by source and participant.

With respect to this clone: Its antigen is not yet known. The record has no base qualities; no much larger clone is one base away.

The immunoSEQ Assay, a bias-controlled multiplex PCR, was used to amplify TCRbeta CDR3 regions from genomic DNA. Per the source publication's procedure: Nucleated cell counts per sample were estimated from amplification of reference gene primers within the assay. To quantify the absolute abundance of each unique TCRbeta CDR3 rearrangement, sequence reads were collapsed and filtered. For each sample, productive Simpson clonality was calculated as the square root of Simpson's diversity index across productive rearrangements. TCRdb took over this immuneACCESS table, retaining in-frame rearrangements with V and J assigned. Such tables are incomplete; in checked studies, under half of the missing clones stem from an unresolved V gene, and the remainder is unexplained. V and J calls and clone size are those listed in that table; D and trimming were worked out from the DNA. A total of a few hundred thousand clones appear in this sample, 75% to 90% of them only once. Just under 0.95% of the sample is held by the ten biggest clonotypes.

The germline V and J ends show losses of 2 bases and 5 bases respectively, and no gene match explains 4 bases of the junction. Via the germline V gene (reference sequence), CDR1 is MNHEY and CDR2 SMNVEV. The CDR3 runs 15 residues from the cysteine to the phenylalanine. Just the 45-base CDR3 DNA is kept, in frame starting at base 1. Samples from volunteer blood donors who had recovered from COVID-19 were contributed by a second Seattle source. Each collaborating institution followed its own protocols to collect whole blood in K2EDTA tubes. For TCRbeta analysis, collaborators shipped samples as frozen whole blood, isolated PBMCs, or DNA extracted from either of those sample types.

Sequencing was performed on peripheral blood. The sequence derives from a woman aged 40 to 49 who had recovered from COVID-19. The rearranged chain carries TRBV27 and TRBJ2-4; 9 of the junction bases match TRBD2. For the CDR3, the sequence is CASSLAGGNQNIQYF. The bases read TGTGCCAGCAGTTTAGCGGGAGGGAACCAAAACATTCAGTACTTC.